Presented here are 13 T cell receptor beta chains from one specimen sequenced in a study of shared clonotypes between healthy human individuals. The method was immunoSEQ multiplex PCR; TCRdb's version includes in-frame clones alone and lacks a portion of them. Altogether 600,000 to 750,000 clones are present, approximately 72% being singletons, with the ten largest covering approximately 1.8%. Sequenced sample: memory CD4+ T cells sorted from blood. The subset was: CD45RA-negative fraction. The receptor set was obtained from a woman aged 25 to 39 in good health.

Only a few counts were recorded for this clone. V and J are TRBV19 and TRBJ1-1, with unresolved D. There are 13 residues in the CDR3. Germline CDR1 and CDR2: LNHDA and SQIVND (reference sequence). With 10 bases removed from V and 4 bases from J, the gap between germline ends came to 16 bases. The CDR3 region is CATCPNWGTEAFF. CDR3 coding DNA: TGTGCCACGTGCCCCAACTGGGGCACTGAAGCTTTCTTT.

This chain connects TRBV19 to TRBJ2-6; D gene unclear. Germline V gene lookup returns CDR1 LNHDA and CDR2 SQIVND (reference sequence). This CDR3 has 15 residues. V was clipped by 5 bases and J by 1 base, with 9 bases between them. CDR3 region: CASSLHLSGANVLTF. The CDR3 DNA is TGTGCCAGTAGTTTACACCTTTCTGGGGCCAACGTCCTGACTTTC.

V usage is TRBV9 and J usage is TRBJ2-7, with D possibly TRBD2 on 6 matching bases. Germline CDR1 reads SGDLS; CDR2 reads YYNGEE. V was clipped by 4 bases and J by 5 bases, with 16 bases between them. The CDR3 runs 14 residues. The CDR3 DNA sequence: TGTGCCAGCAGCCCATTAACCGGGAGAAACGAGCAGTACTTC. It translates to CASSPLTGRNEQYF. The entire variable domain, with the rest obtained from reference TRBV9 and TRBJ2-7, is as follows: DSGVTQTPKHLITATGQRVTLRCSPRSGDLSVYWYQQSLDQGLQFLIQYYNGEERAKGNILERFSAQQFPDLHSELNLSSLELGDSALYFCASSPLTGRNEQYFGPGTRLTVT.

This clone was seen more than once but under ten times. The chain carries TRBV5-8 and TRBJ2-4; D is possibly TRBD1 (5 bases). The germline CDR1 and CDR2 sequences are SGHTS and YDEGEE. The CDR3 is 14 residues long. Trimming removed 1 base from V and 8 bases from J, with 13 bases in between. The CDR3 DNA reads as TGTGCCAGCAGCTTGCCGACAGTACGAGACATTCAGTACTTC. Its translation: CASSLPTVRDIQYF.

The chain joins TRBV29-1 to TRBJ2-3; TRBD2 matches 9 bases. This CDR3 contains 14 residues. The germline gives CDR1 SQVTM, CDR2 ANQGSEA. The J segment lost 2 bases and the V segment lost 4 bases, leaving 4 bases of the junction unmatched. The CDR3 DNA is TGCAGCGTTGGAGCGGGAGGCGCCACAGATACGCAGTATTTT. Amino acid sequence: CSVGAGGATDTQYF.

This clone showed up just a few times. This chain links TRBV23-1 with TRBJ1-1; TRBD1 agrees at 8 bases. TRBV23-1 belongs to the ORF category, with a function that is uncertain. V shed 7 bases, J shed 5 bases, and the junction held 9 bases outside the gene matches. The CDR3 has 14 residues. For the CDR3, the DNA is TGCGCCAGCAAGCCACGGACAGGGAGAACTGAAGCTTTCTTT. This codes for CASKPRTGRTEAFF.

The chain couples TRBV27 to TRBJ2-1; 7 bases align to TRBD1. The CDR3 contains 14 residues. Germline V gene sequence: CDR1 MNHEY, CDR2 SMNVEV (reference sequence). The ends lost 0 bases at V and 10 bases at J; junction bases unmatched: 6. The CDR3 DNA follows: TGTGCCAGCAGTTTATCGTGGGACAGAGGCGAGCAGTTCTTC. This translates into CASSLSWDRGEQFF.

The chain recombines TRBV7-9 with TRBJ2-7, with D possibly matching TRBD2 (5 bases). The CDR3 contains 14 residues. Germline V gives CDR1 SEHNR, CDR2 FQNEAQ (reference sequence). V dropped 1 base and J dropped 6 bases, with 13 bases sitting between them. CDR3 DNA sequence: TGTGCCAGCAGCTTAGGGGTAGCCCGGGGCGAGCAGTACTTC. Translation: CASSLGVARGEQYF.

The rearrangement links TRBV30 to TRBJ2-7, with 9 bases aligning to TRBD1. Germline trimming cut 8 bases from V and 3 bases from J; bases unmatched to any gene: 5. This CDR3 region has 12 residues. Germline loops: CDR1 GTSNPN, CDR2 SVGIG (reference sequence). CDR3 sequence reads: CAGKTGGYEQYF. The CDR3 nucleotides are TGTGCCGGAAAGACAGGGGGCTACGAGCAGTACTTC.

The chain recombines TRBV27 with TRBJ2-3; 10 bases fit TRBD2. Looked up from germline, CDR1 is MNHEY and CDR2 is SMNVEV (reference sequence). This CDR3 comprises 15 residues. V trimming: 1 base; J trimming: 6 bases; junction bases outside the gene matches: 4. CDR3 residues: CASSLWGLAMDTQYF. CDR3 nucleotide sequence: TGTGCCAGCAGTTTATGGGGACTAGCGATGGATACGCAGTATTTT.

This chain links TRBV6-1 with TRBJ2-2; 9 nucleotides match TRBD2. The CDR3 consists of 14 residues. From germline, CDR1 is MNHNS and CDR2 SASEGT. The V segment lost 7 bases and the J segment 6 bases; nucleotides outside the gene matches: 6. For the CDR3, the DNA is TGTGCCAGCACGGGGACTAGCAGATCCGGGGAGCTGTTTTTT. This translates into CASTGTSRSGELFF.

The V and J genes are TRBV7-3 and TRBJ2-2, with no clear D. The CDR3 sequence is 15 residues long. The V end lost 5 bases, the J end lost 2 bases, and 12 bases lay between the germline ends. Germline CDR1 SGHTA, CDR2 FQGTGA. The CDR3 nucleotides are TGTGCCAGCAGCCCCACAAGCCATAACACCGGGGAGCTGTTTTTT. Its protein is CASSPTSHNTGELFF.

The chain links TRBV7-2 to TRBJ2-4, with D perhaps TRBD1 (5 bases). Trimming took 3 bases from V and 8 from J, leaving 11 bases between them. The CDR3 runs to 13 residues. Germline CDR1 reads SGHTA; CDR2 reads FQGNSA. The CDR3 region has the DNA TGTGCCAGCAGCTTGCCAGGGCCAGACATTCAGTACTTC. It yields the protein CASSLPGPDIQYF.